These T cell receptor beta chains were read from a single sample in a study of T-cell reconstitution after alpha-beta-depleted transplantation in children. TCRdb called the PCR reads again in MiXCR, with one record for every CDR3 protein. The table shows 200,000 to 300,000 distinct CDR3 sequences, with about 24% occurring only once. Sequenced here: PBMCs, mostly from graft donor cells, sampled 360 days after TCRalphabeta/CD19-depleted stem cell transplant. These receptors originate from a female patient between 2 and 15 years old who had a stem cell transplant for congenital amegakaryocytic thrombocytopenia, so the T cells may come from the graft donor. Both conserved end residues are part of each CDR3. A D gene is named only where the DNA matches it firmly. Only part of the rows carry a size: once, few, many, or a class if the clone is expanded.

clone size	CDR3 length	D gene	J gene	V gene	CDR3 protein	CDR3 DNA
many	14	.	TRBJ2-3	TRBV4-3	CASSQGTSTDTQYF	TGCGCCAGCAGCCAAGGCACAAGCACAGATACGCAGTATTTT
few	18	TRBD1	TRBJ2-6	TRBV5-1	CASSLPVGGKDGANVLTF	TGCGCCAGCAGCTTGCCAGTAGGGGGCAAGGATGGGGCCAACGTCCTGACTTTC
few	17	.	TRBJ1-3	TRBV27	CASSLRAPAFSGNTIYF	TGTGCCAGCAGCTTGCGGGCCCCGGCGTTCTCTGGAAACACCATATATTTT
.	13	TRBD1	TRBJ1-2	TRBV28	CATQIPGTEGYTF	TGTGCCACCCAAATCCCCGGGACAGAGGGCTACACCTTC
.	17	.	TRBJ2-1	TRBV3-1	CASSQSRGDMMGNEQFF	TGTGCCAGCAGCCAATCAAGGGGGGACATGATGGGCAATGAGCAGTTCTTC
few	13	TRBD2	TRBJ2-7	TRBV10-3	CAISEGTSYEQYF	TGTGCCATCAGTGAGGGGACTAGCTACGAGCAGTACTTC
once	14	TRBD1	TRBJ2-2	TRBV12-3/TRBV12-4	CASTPGQGTGELFF	TGTGCCAGCACCCCGGGACAGGGAACCGGGGAGCTGTTTTTT
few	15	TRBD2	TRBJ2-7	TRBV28	CASSSRTSFAYEQYF	TGTGCCAGCAGTTCCCGGACTAGCTTTGCTTACGAGCAGTACTTC
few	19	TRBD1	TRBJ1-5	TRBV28	CASRSTGTGLWLSNQPQHF	TGTGCCAGCAGATCTACCGGGACAGGGTTGTGGCTTAGCAATCAGCCCCAGCATTTT
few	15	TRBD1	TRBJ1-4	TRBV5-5	CASSLPGQRPEKLFF	TGTGCCAGCAGCTTGCCGGGACAGAGACCTGAAAAACTGTTTTTT
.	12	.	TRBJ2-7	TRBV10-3	CAISDLLIEQYF	TGTGCCATCAGTGATCTGTTGATCGAGCAGTACTTC
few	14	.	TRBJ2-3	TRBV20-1	CSASVSLSTDTQYF	TGCAGTGCTAGTGTCTCTCTCAGCACAGATACGCAGTATTTT
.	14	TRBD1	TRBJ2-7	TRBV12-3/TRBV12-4	CASSSHGQGYEQYF	TGTGCCAGCAGTTCCCACGGACAGGGCTACGAGCAGTACTTC
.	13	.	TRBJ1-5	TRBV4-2	CASSQGADQPQHF	TGTGCCAGCAGCCAAGGCGCAGATCAGCCCCAGCATTTT
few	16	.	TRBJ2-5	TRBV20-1	CSAIPSTAGWEETQYF	TGCAGTGCTATACCCTCCACGGCAGGGTGGGAAGAGACCCAGTACTTC
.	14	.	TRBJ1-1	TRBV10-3	CAISESTGNTEAFF	TGTGCCATCAGTGAGTCCACAGGGAACACTGAAGCTTTCTTT
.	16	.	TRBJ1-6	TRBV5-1	CASSSQASSYNSPLHF	TGCGCCAGCAGCTCCCAGGCGAGCTCCTATAATTCACCCCTCCACTTT
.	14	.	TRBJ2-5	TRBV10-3	CAISESWAQETQYF	TGTGCCATCAGTGAGTCATGGGCACAAGAGACCCAGTACTTC
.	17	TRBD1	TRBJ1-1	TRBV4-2	CASSPGTGGPMNTEAFF	TGTGCCAGCAGCCCCGGCACAGGGGGACCTATGAACACTGAAGCTTTCTTT
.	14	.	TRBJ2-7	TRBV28	CASSAPGISYEQYF	TGTGCCAGCAGTGCCCCCGGTATCTCCTACGAGCAGTACTTC
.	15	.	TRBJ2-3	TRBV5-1	CASSNRAQGTDTQYF	TGCGCCAGCAGCAACAGGGCGCAGGGAACAGATACGCAGTATTTT
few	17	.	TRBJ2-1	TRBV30	CAWKFFIYRDRHNEQFF	TGTGCCTGGAAGTTTTTCATTTACCGGGACCGGCACAATGAGCAGTTCTTC
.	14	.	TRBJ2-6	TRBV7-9	CASSLLVGANVLTF	TGTGCCAGCAGCTTATTGGTTGGGGCCAACGTCCTGACTTTC
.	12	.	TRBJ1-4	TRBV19	CASSRSAEKLFF	TGTGCCAGTAGTAGGTCGGCTGAAAAACTGTTTTTT
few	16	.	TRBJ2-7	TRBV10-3	CAISEKWGRPTYEQYF	TGTGCCATCAGTGAGAAGTGGGGACGGCCTACCTACGAGCAGTACTTC
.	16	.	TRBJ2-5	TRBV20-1	CSARDLSGRGQETQYF	TGCAGTGCTAGAGATCTTTCGGGCAGGGGCCAAGAGACCCAGTACTTC
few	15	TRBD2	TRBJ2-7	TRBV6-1	CASRRLAGAFYEQYF	TGTGCCAGCAGAAGACTAGCGGGAGCGTTTTACGAGCAGTACTTC
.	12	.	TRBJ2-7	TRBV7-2	CASTGGGNEQYF	TGTGCCAGCACGGGAGGGGGCAACGAGCAGTACTTC
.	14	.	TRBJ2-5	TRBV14	CASSQEASQETQYF	TGTGCCAGCAGCCAAGAAGCGTCTCAAGAGACCCAGTACTTC